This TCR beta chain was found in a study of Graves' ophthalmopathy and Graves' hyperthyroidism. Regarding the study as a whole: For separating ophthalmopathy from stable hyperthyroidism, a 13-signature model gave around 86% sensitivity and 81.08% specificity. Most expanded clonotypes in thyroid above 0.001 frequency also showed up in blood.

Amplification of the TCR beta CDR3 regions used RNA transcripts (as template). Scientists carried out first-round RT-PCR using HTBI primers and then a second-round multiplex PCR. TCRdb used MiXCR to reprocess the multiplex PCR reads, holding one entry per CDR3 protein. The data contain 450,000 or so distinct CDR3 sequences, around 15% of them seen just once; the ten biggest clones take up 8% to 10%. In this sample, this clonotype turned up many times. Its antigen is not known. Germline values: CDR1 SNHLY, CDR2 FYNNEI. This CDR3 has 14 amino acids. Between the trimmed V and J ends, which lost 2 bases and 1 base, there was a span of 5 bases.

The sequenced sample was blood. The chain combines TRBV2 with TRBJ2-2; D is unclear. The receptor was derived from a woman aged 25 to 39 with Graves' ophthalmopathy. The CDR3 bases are TGTGCCAGCAGTGAAATGCGGAACACCGGGGAGCTGTTTTTT. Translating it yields CASSEMRNTGELFF.